Below, 2 T cell receptor beta chains from the same sample are listed, as sequenced in a study of CD8 T cells in ankylosing spondylitis. General study results and limits: A motif in TCR beta, a set of 8 or 9 highly homologous variants, appeared characteristic of ankylosing spondylitis blood.

No cognate antigen is known for these TCRs. TCRdb re-called the 5' RACE reads through MiXCR, storing one row per CDR3 protein. The sample shows around 770,000 distinct CDR3 sequences, 12% of them seen only once. The sequencing sample was made of blood, either unsorted or a sorted T cell fraction (not recorded which). The receptors stem from a male donor with ankylosing spondylitis.

This clonotype was seen only a few times. This sequence joins TRBV4-1 and TRBJ1-2; 7 bases align to TRBD1. Germline assignment: CDR1 MGHRA and CDR2 YSYEKL. Trimming at V came to 3 bases and at J to 4 bases, leaving 5 bases not matched to a gene. The CDR3 extends over 14 amino acids. The CDR3 sequence is CASSHPQGTYGYTF. For the CDR3, the DNA is TGCGCCAGCAGCCATCCACAGGGGACCTATGGCTACACCTTC.

This rearrangement joins TRBV5-8 to TRBJ2-5; D is perhaps TRBD1 (5 bases). This CDR3 region has 14 residues. The V end lost 0 bases, the J end lost 7 bases, and 13 bases lay between the germline ends. Germline V gene data show CDR1 as SGHTS and CDR2 as YDEGEE. This CDR3 reads CASSLGQGTGTQYF. CDR3 bases: TGTGCCAGCAGCTTGGGGCAGGGAACGGGGACCCAGTACTTC.